The 7 T cell receptor beta chains listed next were all sequenced from one sample in a study of blood T cell repertoires in COVID-19. Assay used: immunoSEQ multiplex PCR; TCRdb lists only in-frame clones, some missing. The table has some 140,000 clones, about 83% seen once. Sequencing used peripheral blood. Receptors originate from a woman aged 55 to 70 with COVID-19, enrolled during active disease.

This clone was picked up one time. The chain couples TRBV7-9 to TRBJ1-1; D may be TRBD1 (5 bases). Germline-derived CDR1 and CDR2 are SEHNR and FQNEAQ (reference sequence). The V end lost 3 bases, the J end lost 3 bases, and 14 bases lay between the germline ends. This CDR3 comprises 15 residues. The CDR3 reads CASSLTGTADTEAFF. Written as DNA, the CDR3 is TGTGCCAGCAGCTTGACTGGGACTGCAGACACTGAAGCTTTCTTT.

The chain joins TRBV12-3 or TRBV12-4 to TRBJ1-5; 9 bases match TRBD1. V was clipped by 6 bases and J by 7 bases; unmatched bases: 4. This CDR3 region has 13 residues. The CDR3 DNA reads as TGTGCCAGCAGACAGGGGGCCCGACAGCCCCAGCATTTT. It yields the protein CASRQGARQPQHF.

This clone showed up just once. The chain carries TRBV7-3 and TRBJ1-5; no clear D. This CDR3 spans 14 amino acids. Per the germline V gene, CDR1 is SGHTA and CDR2 is FQGTGA. The germline V and J ends were trimmed by 4 bases and 4 bases, with 11 bases remaining between them. CDR3 sequence reads: CASSSTAVNQPQHF. Here the CDR3 DNA reads TGTGCCAGCAGCTCCACCGCGGTTAATCAGCCCCAGCATTTT. Looking up the rest from reference TRBV7-3 and TRBJ1-5 gives the full variable domain: GAGVSQTPSNKVTEKGKYVELRCDPISGHTALYWYRQSLGQGPEFLIYFQGTGAADDSGLPNDRFFAVRPEGSVSTLKIQRTERGDSAVYLCASSSTAVNQPQHFGDGTRLSIL.

The genes are TRBV7-9 and TRBJ2-3, with no clear D. Germline CDR1 reads SEHNR; CDR2 reads FQNEAQ (reference sequence). The germline V and J ends were trimmed by 4 bases and 2 bases, with 4 bases remaining between them. The CDR3 spans 12 residues. DNA of the CDR3: TGTGCCAGCAGCTCCGTCACAGATACGCAGTATTTT. It is translated as CASSSVTDTQYF.

The genes are TRBV11-3 and TRBJ2-2; D is ambiguous. The CDR3 is made up of 16 amino acids. V lost 5 bases and J 0 bases, leaving 13 bases between the germline ends. Germline V gene sequence: CDR1 SGHNT, CDR2 YENEEA. The CDR3 loop is CASSPRGGSNTGELFF. CDR3 coding DNA: TGTGCCAGCAGCCCTAGAGGCGGATCGAACACCGGGGAGCTGTTTTTT. Variable domain in full (rest from reference TRBV11-3 and TRBJ2-2): EAGVVQSPRYKIIEKKQPVAFWCNPISGHNTLYWYLQNLGQGPELLIRYENEEAVDDSQLPKDRFSAERLKGVDSTLKIQPAELGDSAVYLCASSPRGGSNTGELFFGEGSRLTVL.

This chain links TRBV3-1 (or the pseudogene TRBV3-2) with TRBJ2-1, with TRBD1 matching 9 bases. The CDR3 consists of 16 residues. Germline trimming cut 4 bases from V and 5 bases from J; bases unmatched to any gene: 9. Germline CDR1 reads LGHDT; CDR2 reads YNNKEL (reference sequence). The DNA for the CDR3 is TGTGCCAGCAGCCTCACAAACAGGGGGCGAAACAATGAGCAGTTCTTC. It codes for CASSLTNRGRNNEQFF.

This clone was observed once. The chain employs TRBV5-1 and TRBJ2-1; D is unclear. The length of the CDR3 is 12 residues. Looked up from germline, CDR1 is SGHRS and CDR2 is YFSETQ. V shed 5 bases and J shed 6 bases, with 9 bases lying between them. This CDR3 reads CASRDNLNEQFF. The CDR3 DNA follows: TGCGCCAGCAGAGACAACCTCAATGAGCAGTTCTTC.